This entry describes one TCR beta chain. The sample's treatment: randomized to nivolumab then ipilimumab (arm A) or the reverse (arm B). This record belongs to a study of sequential checkpoint blockade in melanoma. The overall study: About 88 pretreatment tumor DNA samples were TCRβ immunosequenced.

CDR3 size: 12 residues. V lost 6 bases and J 4 bases, leaving 9 bases between the germline ends. Germline V lookup: CDR1 MDHEN, CDR2 SYDVKM. Assay: immunoSEQ multiplex PCR; the TCRdb copy retains only in-frame clones and omits some. Altogether 13,000 or so clones are present, 21% being singletons, with the ten largest covering around 6.8%. The TCR sequence derives from a human donor with melanoma. This sequence joins TRBV28 and TRBJ1-1; D gene uncertain. Sequenced here: tumor tissue (inferred from file names), sampled from a patient given nivolumab and ipilimumab in sequence. CDR3 residues: CASSSLGTEAFF. In DNA form, the CDR3 reads TGTGCCAGCAGCTCCCTAGGCACTGAAGCTTTCTTT.